One sample yielded the 32 T cell receptor beta chains listed below, sequenced in a study of OX40 agonist ivuxolimab in advanced cancers. Sequencing used immunoSEQ multiplex PCR; TCRdb keeps in-frame clones, though not all of them. The table lists under 40,000 clones, around four fifths of them singletons. The source material was CD4+ or CD8+ T cells sorted from blood, sampled in a trial of the OX40 agonist ivuxolimab. All receptors come from an adult with an advanced solid tumor such as melanoma, head and neck, liver or kidney cancer.

The V gene is TRBV6-1, the J gene TRBJ2-7; 12 bases align to TRBD1. This CDR3 contains 15 residues. CDR1 and CDR2 from the germline V gene are MNHNS and SASEGT. The junction had 4 bases not matched to a gene; V was cut back by 4 bases and J by 3 bases. DNA for the CDR3: TGTGCCAGCAGTGCGGGGACAGGGGGCAACTACGAGCAGTACTTC. The encoded protein is CASSAGTGGNYEQYF.

In its sample, this clone is medium-sized. The genes are TRBV30 and TRBJ2-4, with 8 bases that match TRBD2. Unmatched junction bases numbered 7, after V lost 3 bases and J lost 0 bases. Germline CDR1 and CDR2: GTSNPN and SVGIG (reference sequence). The CDR3 is made up of 16 amino acids. In nucleotides, the CDR3 is TGTGCCTGGAGCCCTTCGGGGGGGGGAGCCAAAAACATTCAGTACTTC. This encodes CAWSPSGGGAKNIQYF.

The rearrangement links TRBV29-1 to TRBJ1-5; D may be TRBD1 (5 bases). V was trimmed by 4 bases and J by 4 bases, leaving 11 bases between them. Germline assignment: CDR1 SQVTM and CDR2 ANQGSEA. The CDR3 length is 13 residues. DNA of the CDR3: TGCAGCGTTGGCCCGGGACGGAATCAGCCCCAGCATTTT. Amino acids: CSVGPGRNQPQHF.

This chain uses TRBV7-8 with TRBJ2-5, with D possibly called TRBD1 or TRBD2 (5 bases each). The end of the DNA fits TRBJ2-7 better, so the J call may be wrong. The CDR3 is 14 amino acids. Germline lookup yields CDR1 SGHVS and CDR2 FQNEAQ. For the CDR3, the DNA is TGTGCCAGCAGCCGAGAGGGGAGCTCCTACGAGCAGTACTTC. It yields the protein CASSREGSSYEQYF.

The V and J genes are TRBV10-2 and TRBJ1-1; D is ambiguous. The CDR3 sequence is 14 residues long. The germline gives CDR1 WSHSY, CDR2 SAAADI. The V and J ends lost 8 bases and 2 bases respectively, with 15 bases between them. Here the CDR3 reads CASSSTMTNTEAFF. CDR3 DNA: TGCGCCAGCTCGTCTACAATGACTAACACTGAAGCTTTCTTT.

The chain uses TRBV5-6 and TRBJ2-2, with 10 bases that match TRBD2. Germline CDR1 is SGHDT and CDR2 is YYEEEE. The CDR3 runs to 18 residues. V lost 4 bases to trimming and J lost 4 bases; unmatched junction nucleotides: 13. CDR3 DNA: TGTGCCAGCAGCATCTCGGGGGCGGGACTAGCGTCCACCGGGGAGCTGTTTTTT. Its protein is CASSISGAGLASTGELFF.

This sequence joins TRBV28 and TRBJ1-6, with D possibly matching TRBD1 (6 bases). The CDR3 loop spans 15 amino acids. The V end lost 8 bases, the J end lost 3 bases, and 14 bases lay between the germline ends. Per germline, CDR1 MDHEN and CDR2 SYDVKM. The CDR3 reads CASFPGDGYNSPLHF. In DNA form, the CDR3 reads TGTGCCAGCTTCCCAGGGGATGGCTATAATTCACCCCTCCACTTT.

This chain links TRBV4-1 with TRBJ2-5, with 8 bases fitting TRBD1. The CDR3 runs to 19 residues. V trimming: 0 bases; J trimming: 0 bases; junction bases outside the gene matches: 12. Germline CDR1 MGHRA, CDR2 YSYEKL. CDR3 in amino acids: CASSQDRGTGGGNQETQYF. The DNA for the CDR3 is TGCGCCAGCAGCCAAGATCGAGGGACAGGTGGGGGGAACCAAGAGACCCAGTACTTC.

V is TRBV18 and J is TRBJ1-5; 7 positions match TRBD1. This CDR3 contains 14 residues. With V trimmed by 3 bases and J by 4 bases, 3 bases remained unmatched. CDR1 is KGHSH and CDR2 is LQKENI in the germline V gene. The CDR3 is CASSPEDRNQPQHF. CDR3 DNA: TGTGCCAGCTCACCCGAGGACAGGAATCAGCCCCAGCATTTT.

This clone was detected only a few times. V and J are TRBV28 and TRBJ1-2, with no clear D. V was cut by 7 bases and J by 6 bases, with 9 bases left in between. CDR3 length: 11 residues. Germline V lookup: CDR1 MDHEN, CDR2 SYDVKM. CDR3: CASTPRHGYTF. CDR3 DNA sequence: TGTGCCAGCACCCCCAGGCATGGCTACACCTTC.

The V and J genes are TRBV19 and TRBJ1-1; D is undetermined. The CDR3 consists of 14 residues. The germline V gene encodes CDR1 LNHDA and CDR2 SQIVND (reference sequence). V lost 2 bases to trimming and J lost 5 bases, with 12 bases between them. The CDR3 is CASSIRAGRTEAFF. The CDR3 DNA is TGTGCCAGTAGTATACGCGCCGGGCGGACTGAAGCTTTCTTT.

The chain carries TRBV18 and TRBJ1-2; D is unclear. Germline V gene lookup returns CDR1 KGHSH and CDR2 LQKENI. This CDR3 region has 16 residues. Trimming removed 2 bases at V and 0 bases at J, with 13 bases between. The chain's CDR3 is CASSPDRPPPNYGYTF. The CDR3 DNA sequence: TGTGCCAGCTCACCAGACCGGCCGCCCCCTAACTATGGCTACACCTTC.

This clone is a singleton in its sample. The CDR3 DNA follows: TGTGCCAGCAGACCTCCGGGACAGGACATTCAGTACTTC. Protein sequence: CASRPPGQDIQYF. The rearrangement joins TRBV6-6 to TRBJ2-4, with TRBD1 identical over 8 bases. This CDR3 is built from 13 residues. V shed 6 bases and J 8 bases; nucleotides not matched to a gene: 6. Per germline, CDR1 MNHNY and CDR2 SVGAGI (reference sequence).

CDR3 loop: CASSLGQGPTKEQFF. The CDR3 DNA reads TGTGCCAGCAGCTTAGGGCAGGGCCCGACAAAGGAGCAGTTCTTC. J is TRBJ2-1 and V is TRBV7-6, with a tentative D call TRBD1 (5 bases). V was trimmed by 1 base and J by 10 bases, leaving 17 bases between them. The CDR3 contains 15 residues. Germline V gene sequence: CDR1 SGHVS, CDR2 FNYEAQ.

This clone rates as medium-sized. This chain uses TRBV4-1 with TRBJ2-7; 7 bases match TRBD1. V shed 2 bases and J 5 bases; nucleotides not matched to a gene: 6. This CDR3 contains 14 residues. Germline CDR1 MGHRA, CDR2 YSYEKL. CDR3 in amino acids: CASSQRQGGDEQYF. The CDR3 region has the DNA TGCGCCAGCAGCCAACGACAGGGCGGCGACGAGCAGTACTTC.

The V and J genes are TRBV30 and TRBJ2-1, with TRBD1 matching over 12 bases. The CDR3 totals 17 residues. Germline-derived CDR1 and CDR2 are GTSNPN and SVGIG (reference sequence). J was trimmed by 4 bases and V by 3 bases; bases with no gene match: 10. In DNA, the CDR3 is TGTGCCTGGAGACATCCGGGACAGGGGGCGCCTTACAATGAGCAGTTCTTC. This encodes CAWRHPGQGAPYNEQFF. Full variable domain (remainder filled in from reference TRBV30 and TRBJ2-1): SQTIHQWPATLVQPVGSPLSLECTVEGTSNPNLYWYRQAAGRGLQLLFYSVGIGQISSEVPQNLSASRPQDRQFILSSKKLLLSDSGFYLCAWRHPGQGAPYNEQFFGPGTRLTVL.

The J gene is TRBJ2-2, the V gene TRBV6-1, with 8 bases identical to TRBD1. V shed 2 bases, J shed 6 bases, and the junction held 11 bases outside the gene matches. The CDR3 covers 17 residues. From germline, CDR1 is MNHNS and CDR2 SASEGT. CDR3 nucleotides: TGTGCCAGCAGTGAACGGGGACAGGCCTTGGTAGCCGGGGAGCTGTTTTTT. Translated: CASSERGQALVAGELFF.

This chain joins TRBV9 and TRBJ2-1, with 7 bases lining up with TRBD2. Germline V lookup: CDR1 SGDLS, CDR2 YYNGEE. V shed 0 bases and J 9 bases; nucleotides not matched to a gene: 3. This CDR3 contains 13 residues. The CDR3 coding sequence is TGTGCCAGCAGCGTAGCGCGGGAGTCTGAGCAGTTCTTC. Translated, it gives CASSVARESEQFF. The full variable domain, in which reference TRBV9 and TRBJ2-1 provide the parts outside the CDR3, is DSGVTQTPKHLITATGQRVTLRCSPRSGDLSVYWYQQSLDQGLQFLIQYYNGEERAKGNILERFSAQQFPDLHSELNLSSLELGDSALYFCASSVARESEQFFGPGTRLTVL.

This clone was seen once. This chain uses TRBV27 with TRBJ2-3; a weak D match, TRBD1 (5 bases). The germline V gene has CDR1 MNHEY and CDR2 SMNVEV (reference sequence). Trimming took 3 bases from V and 1 from J, leaving 11 bases between them. The CDR3 has 15 residues. As DNA, the CDR3 is TGTGCCAGCAGTTTGGGGCCTATGGGCACAGATACGCAGTATTTT. Translating it yields CASSLGPMGTDTQYF.

The chain is built from TRBV2 and TRBJ1-1; TRBD1 matches at 9 bases. In germline, CDR1 is SNHLY, CDR2 FYNNEI. The V and J ends lost 6 bases and 1 base, in that order; junction bases with no gene match: 12. The CDR3 is 17 amino acids. CDR3 loop: CASRTNRGQFENTEAFF. CDR3 DNA: TGTGCCAGCAGGACCAACAGGGGGCAATTCGAGAACACTGAAGCTTTCTTT.

J is TRBJ2-5 and V is TRBV6-5; D might be TRBD1 (7 bases). The CDR3 is made up of 14 amino acids. Germline loops: CDR1 MNHEY, CDR2 SVGAGI. Trimming pared 6 bases from V and 2 bases from J, leaving 13 bases between. The chain's CDR3 is CASSRGTAQETQYF. The CDR3 coding sequence is TGTGCCAGCAGCCGCGGGACAGCACAAGAGACCCAGTACTTC.

This chain connects TRBV7-6 to TRBJ2-1; possible D gene TRBD1, 6 bases. V lost 4 bases and J lost 1, with 11 bases in between. Germline assignment: CDR1 SGHVS and CDR2 FNYEAQ. The CDR3 loop spans 15 amino acids. CDR3 loop: CASSWGLGSYNEQFF. DNA for the CDR3: TGTGCCAGCAGCTGGGGGCTTGGGTCCTACAATGAGCAGTTCTTC.

The gene calls are TRBV15 and TRBJ2-5; D ambiguous. This CDR3 comprises 17 residues. Trimming shortened V by 0 bases and J by 4 bases, and 18 bases separated the two germline ends. The germline V gene encodes CDR1 LNHNV and CDR2 YYDKDF (reference sequence). The CDR3 sequence is CATSRDRLLSHSETQYF. The CDR3 DNA reads as TGTGCCACCAGCAGAGATCGGCTGCTGTCGCATTCAGAGACCCAGTACTTC.

The V call is TRBV5-8, the J call TRBJ2-1, with D perhaps TRBD1 (6 bases). CDR1 is SGHTS, CDR2 YDEGEE, per germline. The CDR3 is 14 residues long. V lost 2 bases and J lost 0, with 6 bases in between. DNA for the CDR3: TGTGCCAGCAGCTTACAGGGCTCCTACAATGAGCAGTTCTTC. It yields the protein CASSLQGSYNEQFF. The full variable domain, completed using reference TRBV5-8 and TRBJ2-1, is EAGVTQSPTHLIKTRGQQATLRCSPISGHTSVYWYQQALGLGLQFLLWYDEGEERNRGNFPPRFSGRQFPNYSSELNVNALELEDSALYLCASSLQGSYNEQFFGPGTRLTVL.

The chain employs TRBV5-1 and TRBJ1-1, with D unresolved. The CDR3 has 14 residues. The V gene lost 0 bases and the J gene lost 3 bases, with 9 bases spanning the gap. Germline V CDR1 and CDR2: SGHRS, YFSETQ. CDR3 sequence: CASSLGGFDTEAFF. In nucleotides, the CDR3 is TGCGCCAGCAGCTTGGGAGGGTTTGACACTGAAGCTTTCTTT. Using reference TRBV5-1 and TRBJ1-1 for the parts outside the CDR3, the full variable domain is KAGVTQTPRYLIKTRGQQVTLSCSPISGHRSVSWYQQTPGQGLQFLFEYFSETQRNKGNFPGRFSGRQFSNSRSEMNVSTLELGDSALYLCASSLGGFDTEAFFGQGTRLTVV.

The chain uses TRBV14 and TRBJ2-7, with TRBD2 as a possible D gene (6 bases). V lost 1 base, J lost 5 bases, and 9 bases lay in between. CDR1 and CDR2 from the germline V gene are SGHDN and FVKESK. This CDR3 contains 13 residues. The CDR3, as DNA: TGTGCCAGCAGCCAAGGAGGGAGGAACGAGCAGTACTTC. Protein: CASSQGGRNEQYF.

The J gene is TRBJ2-2, the V gene TRBV5-1, with TRBD2 identical over 7 bases. This CDR3 is built from 16 residues. The germline V gene encodes CDR1 SGHRS and CDR2 YFSETQ. Germline trimming cut 4 bases from V and 7 bases from J; bases unmatched to any gene: 13. The CDR3 sequence is CASSPSSGASIGELFF. DNA for the CDR3: TGCGCCAGCAGCCCCTCGAGCGGGGCTTCGATCGGGGAGCTGTTTTTT.

This chain uses TRBV10-1 with TRBJ1-5; D remains ambiguous. V was trimmed by 3 bases and J by 7 bases, leaving 1 base between them. Germline-derived CDR1 and CDR2 are WNHNN and SYGVQD (reference sequence). The CDR3 is 10 residues long. The CDR3 DNA reads as TGCGCCAGCAGTGACCAGCCCCAGCATTTT. Its protein is CASSDQPQHF.

By share, this clone ranks as medium-sized. The rearrangement links TRBV4-1 to TRBJ2-7, with 7 bases identical to TRBD1. V gave up 2 bases and J gave up 2 bases; unmatched junction bases: 6. The CDR3 contains 15 residues. CDR1 and CDR2 (germline): MGHRA, YSYEKL. The CDR3 DNA is TGCGCCAGCAGCCAACCGACAGGGAACCCCTACGAGCAGTACTTC. Translation: CASSQPTGNPYEQYF.

To note about this clone: Compared with germline, one end of the junction differs, possibly owing to a read error. The chain combines TRBV5-1 with TRBJ1-4; tentatively, D is TRBD1 (6 bases). Germline CDR1 is SGHRS and CDR2 is YFSETQ. This CDR3 comprises 14 residues. The CDR3 DNA follows: TGTGCCAGCAGCTCGGGGGCAGGGGAGGAAAAACTGTTTTTT. This gives the protein CASSSGAGEEKLFF.

The genes are TRBV7-9 and TRBJ2-2; TRBD1 aligns across 10 bases. The CDR3 loop spans 16 amino acids. Germline CDR1 and CDR2: SEHNR and FQNEAQ (reference sequence). J was trimmed by 2 bases and V by 8 bases; bases with no gene match: 8. DNA of the CDR3: TGTGCCAGCCGCTCCAGGACAGGGGGAAACACCGGGGAGCTGTTTTTT. It codes for CASRSRTGGNTGELFF.

This chain uses TRBV28 with TRBJ1-1; 8 bases are shared with TRBD1. With 8 bases clipped from V and 7 bases from J, the junction kept 15 bases outside the gene matches. The germline V gene encodes CDR1 MDHEN and CDR2 SYDVKM. The CDR3 length is 15 residues. The CDR3 DNA reads as TGTGCCAGCCGTCCCAAAACAGGGGGATTGAGTGAAGCTTTCTTT. Residues: CASRPKTGGLSEAFF.